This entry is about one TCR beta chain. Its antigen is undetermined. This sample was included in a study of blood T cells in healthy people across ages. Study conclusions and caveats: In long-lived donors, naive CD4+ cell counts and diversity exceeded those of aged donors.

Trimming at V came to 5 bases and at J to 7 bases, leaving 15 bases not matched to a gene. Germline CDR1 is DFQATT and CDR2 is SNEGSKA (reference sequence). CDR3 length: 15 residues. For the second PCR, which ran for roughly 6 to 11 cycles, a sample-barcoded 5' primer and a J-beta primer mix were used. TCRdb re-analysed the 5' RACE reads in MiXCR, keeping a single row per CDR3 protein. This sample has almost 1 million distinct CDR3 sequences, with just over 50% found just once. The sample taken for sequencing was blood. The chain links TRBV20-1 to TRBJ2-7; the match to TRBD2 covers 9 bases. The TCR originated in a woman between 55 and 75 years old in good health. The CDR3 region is CSAPGREGPSDEQYF. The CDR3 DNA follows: TGCAGTGCTCCTGGGCGGGAGGGGCCCTCGGATGAGCAGTACTTC.